Listed here is a single T cell receptor beta chain. The antigen is unknown. The assay was immunoSEQ multiplex PCR, and TCRdb's table has in-frame clones only and misses some. This repertoire shows around 130,000 clones, roughly nine tenths found once; its top ten account for 9.5%. These data originate in a study of T cell responses to AZD1222 COVID-19 vaccine. Findings and caveats of the study: The donor cohort was predominantly white British with a female majority, and clonal diversity may have been underestimated.

The germline V gene has CDR1 LGHDT and CDR2 YNNKEL (reference sequence). The length of the CDR3 is 12 residues. The receptor's source is an adult who received the AZD1222 COVID-19 vaccine. This sample comprised peripheral blood, obtained 28 days after the second AZD1222 dose. This rearrangement joins TRBV3-1 (or the pseudogene TRBV3-2) to TRBJ1-5; maybe TRBD1 (5 bases). The CDR3, as DNA: TGTGCAGCAGGGAGGGACAATCAGCCCCAGCATTTT. Encoded protein: CAAGRDNQPQHF.